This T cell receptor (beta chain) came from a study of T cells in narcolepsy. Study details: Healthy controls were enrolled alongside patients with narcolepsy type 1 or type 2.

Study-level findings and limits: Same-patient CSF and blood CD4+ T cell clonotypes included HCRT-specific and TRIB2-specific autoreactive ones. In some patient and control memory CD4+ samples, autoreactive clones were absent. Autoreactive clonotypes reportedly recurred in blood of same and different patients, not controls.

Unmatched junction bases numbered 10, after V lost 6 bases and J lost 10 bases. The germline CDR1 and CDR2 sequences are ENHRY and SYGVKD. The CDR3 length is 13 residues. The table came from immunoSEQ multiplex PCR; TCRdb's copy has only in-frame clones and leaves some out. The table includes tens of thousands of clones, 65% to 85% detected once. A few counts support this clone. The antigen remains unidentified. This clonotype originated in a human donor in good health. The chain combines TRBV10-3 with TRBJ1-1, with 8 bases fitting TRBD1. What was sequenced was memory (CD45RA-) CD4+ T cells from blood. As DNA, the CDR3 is TGTGCCATCAGAGCGGACAGGGCGGGTCTAGCTTTCTTT. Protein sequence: CAIRADRAGLAFF.